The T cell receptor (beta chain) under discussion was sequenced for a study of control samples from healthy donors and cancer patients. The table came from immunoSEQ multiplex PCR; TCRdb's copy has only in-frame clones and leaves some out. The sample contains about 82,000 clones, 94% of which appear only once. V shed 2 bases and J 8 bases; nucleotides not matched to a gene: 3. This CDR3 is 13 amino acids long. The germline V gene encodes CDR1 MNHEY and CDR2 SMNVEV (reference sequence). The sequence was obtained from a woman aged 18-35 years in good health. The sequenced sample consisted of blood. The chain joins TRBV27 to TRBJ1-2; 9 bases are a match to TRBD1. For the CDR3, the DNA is TGTGCCAGCAGTTTAGTAACAGGGGGCGGCTACACCTTC. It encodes CASSLVTGGGYTF.